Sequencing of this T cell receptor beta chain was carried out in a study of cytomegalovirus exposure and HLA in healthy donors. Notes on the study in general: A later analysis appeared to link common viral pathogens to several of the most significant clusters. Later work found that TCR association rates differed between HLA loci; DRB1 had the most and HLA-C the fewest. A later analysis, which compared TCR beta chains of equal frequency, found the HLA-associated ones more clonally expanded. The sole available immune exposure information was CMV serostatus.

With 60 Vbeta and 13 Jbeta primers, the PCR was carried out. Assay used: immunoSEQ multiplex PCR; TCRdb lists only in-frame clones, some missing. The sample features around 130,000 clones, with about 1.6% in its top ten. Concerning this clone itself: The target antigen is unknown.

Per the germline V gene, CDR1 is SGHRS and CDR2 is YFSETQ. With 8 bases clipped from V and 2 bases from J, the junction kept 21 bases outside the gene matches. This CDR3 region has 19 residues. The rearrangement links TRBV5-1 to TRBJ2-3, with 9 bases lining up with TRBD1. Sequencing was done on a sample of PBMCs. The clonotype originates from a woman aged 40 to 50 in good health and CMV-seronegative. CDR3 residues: CARIYEDSGQGRATDTQYF. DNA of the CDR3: TGCGCCAGGATCTATGAAGATTCGGGACAGGGTAGAGCCACAGATACGCAGTATTTT.